Listed below are T cell receptor beta chains from one sample, sequenced in a study of Ad26.COV2.S vaccination and SARS-CoV-2 variants. Sequencing was performed with immunoSEQ multiplex PCR; in TCRdb, only in-frame clones are kept and a portion is missing. The table shows 75,000 to 100,000 clones, with under 90% occurring only once. Sequences were derived from peripheral blood, sampled after recovery from COVID-19. Every receptor here comes from a human donor who had recovered from COVID-19. The CDR3 runs from the conserved cysteine through the conserved F or W. A D gene is named only where the DNA matches it firmly. The listing skips clone size in some rows; elsewhere it reads once, few, many or a size class.

V: TRBV4-3
size: NA
D: NA
J: TRBJ1-6
DNA: TGCGCCAGCAGCCAAGATCGCAGGGGCTCCTATAATTCACCCCTCCACTTT
CDR3: CASSQDRRGSYNSPLHF

V: TRBV7-9
size: few
D: NA
J: TRBJ1-4
DNA: TGTGCCAGCAGCTTCGGCCCGCCCTTAGACGAAAAACTGTTTTTT
CDR3: CASSFGPPLDEKLFF

V: TRBV28
size: many
D: TRBD1
J: TRBJ1-2
DNA: TGTGCCAGCAGCCAACCGGCAGGCGGACAGGGCTATGGCTACACCTTC
CDR3: CASSQPAGGQGYGYTF

V: TRBV9
size: once
D: TRBD2
J: TRBJ2-7
DNA: TGTGCCAGCAGCCACCCGATAGCGGGAGGGCCCTACGAGCAGTACTTC
CDR3: CASSHPIAGGPYEQYF

V: TRBV11-2
size: NA
D: TRBD2
J: TRBJ2-5
DNA: TGTGCCAGCAGCTTAGGCGGGAGGGTTGTCCGAGAGACCCAGTACTTC
CDR3: CASSLGGRVVRETQYF

V: TRBV6-5
size: NA
D: NA
J: TRBJ1-1
DNA: TGTGCCAGCAGTTACTTAGGGGAATTGAACACTGAAGCTTTCTTT
CDR3: CASSYLGELNTEAFF

V: TRBV11-1
size: NA
D: NA
J: TRBJ1-5
DNA: TGTGCCAGCAGCTCAGGACACAATCAGCCCCAGCATTTT
CDR3: CASSSGHNQPQHF

V: TRBV11-2
size: NA
D: TRBD1
J: TRBJ2-7
DNA: TGTGCCAGCAGCGGCCGACAGGGGGCAAGGGAGCAGTACTTC
CDR3: CASSGRQGAREQYF

V: TRBV13
size: NA
D: NA
J: TRBJ2-1
DNA: TGTGCCAGCAGCGCCGTGGGCAGGGTCAATGAGCAGTTCTTC
CDR3: CASSAVGRVNEQFF

V: TRBV6-5
size: NA
D: NA
J: TRBJ2-1
DNA: TGTGCCAGCATCTGGGGAAGTCGCCCAAATGAGCAGTTCTTC
CDR3: CASIWGSRPNEQFF

V: TRBV19
size: NA
D: TRBD2
J: TRBJ2-3
DNA: TGTGCCAGTAGTCTCCGGGGACTAGCGGGAGACCTGTATTTT
CDR3: CASSLRGLAGDLYF

V: TRBV28
size: NA
D: NA
J: TRBJ2-7
DNA: TGTGCCAGCAGTATAAAGGTTTACGAGCAGTACTTC
CDR3: CASSIKVYEQYF

V: TRBV15
size: NA
D: TRBD1
J: TRBJ1-4
DNA: TGTGCCACCAGCAGAGATCGGGGGGGGACAGGACTGAATGAAAAACTGTTTTTT
CDR3: CATSRDRGGTGLNEKLFF

V: TRBV2
size: NA
D: TRBD1
J: TRBJ1-2
DNA: TGTGCCAGCACGCGGCAGGGGGCCGGGTTATTAGGTGGCTACACCTTC
CDR3: CASTRQGAGLLGGYTF

V: TRBV4-3
size: NA
D: TRBD1
J: TRBJ1-2
DNA: TGCGCCAGCAGCCTGGGACAGGGGAATGGCTACACCTTC
CDR3: CASSLGQGNGYTF

V: TRBV5-4
size: NA
D: TRBD1
J: TRBJ2-5
DNA: TGTGCCAGCAGCAAACCGGGACAGGGGATAGAGACCCAGTACTTC
CDR3: CASSKPGQGIETQYF

V: TRBV28
size: NA
D: NA
J: TRBJ2-2
DNA: TGTGCCAGCAGTTTAGCGGGCACCGGGGAGCTGTTTTTT
CDR3: CASSLAGTGELFF

V: TRBV5-5
size: NA
D: NA
J: TRBJ2-5
DNA: TGTGCCAGCAGCTTGGCCGATCAGGGGCTTCAAGAGACCCAGTACTTC
CDR3: CASSLADQGLQETQYF

V: TRBV7-9
size: NA
D: NA
J: TRBJ2-2
DNA: TGTGCCAGCAGCTTAGTCCAGGGCAAAACCGGGGAGCTGTTTTTT
CDR3: CASSLVQGKTGELFF

V: TRBV6-2/TRBV6-3
size: NA
D: NA
J: TRBJ2-7
DNA: TGTGCCAGCAGTTACACGGACGGAAAGTCCTACGAGCAGTACTTC
CDR3: CASSYTDGKSYEQYF

V: TRBV24-1
size: NA
D: NA
J: TRBJ1-2
DNA: TGTGCCACCAGTGACCCGCCCAACTATGGCTACACCTTC
CDR3: CATSDPPNYGYTF

V: TRBV18
size: NA
D: TRBD1
J: TRBJ2-7
DNA: TGTGCCAGCCGTATTGAACAGGGGGCTCAGTACTTC
CDR3: CASRIEQGAQYF

V: TRBV27
size: NA
D: NA
J: TRBJ2-3
DNA: TGTGCCAGCAGTTTATTGGGCAGTACTACGCAGTATTTT
CDR3: CASSLLGSTTQYF

V: TRBV18
size: NA
D: NA
J: TRBJ2-6
DNA: TGTGCCAGCTCACTAGCACCAGTTGGTGGGGCCAACGTCCTGACTTTC
CDR3: CASSLAPVGGANVLTF

V: TRBV7-2
size: NA
D: NA
J: TRBJ1-2
DNA: TGTGCCAGCAGCCCTAATCTGGTCGGCTACACCTTC
CDR3: CASSPNLVGYTF

V: TRBV4-3
size: NA
D: TRBD2
J: TRBJ2-1
DNA: TGCGCCAGCAGCCCAGGACTAGCGGGAGGGGACAATGAGCAGTTCTTC
CDR3: CASSPGLAGGDNEQFF

V: TRBV15
size: once
D: TRBD1
J: TRBJ2-7
DNA: TGTGCCACCAGCAAGGGACAGAACTACGAGCAGTACTTC
CDR3: CATSKGQNYEQYF

V: TRBV9
size: once
D: NA
J: TRBJ1-4
DNA: TGTGCCAGCAGCGACGGGGCAGGGTGGTATGAAAAACTGTTTTTT
CDR3: CASSDGAGWYEKLFF

V: TRBV11-2
size: NA
D: NA
J: TRBJ2-5
DNA: TGTGCCAGCAGCTTAGTCCCTAGCAGGTACCAAGAGACCCAGTACTTC
CDR3: CASSLVPSRYQETQYF

V: TRBV7-9
size: NA
D: NA
J: TRBJ2-3
DNA: TGTGCCAGCAGCTTAGGAGAGGATACGCAGTATTTT
CDR3: CASSLGEDTQYF

V: TRBV5-1
size: NA
D: NA
J: TRBJ2-2
DNA: TGCGCCAGCGCCCCGACTACATACACCGGGGAGCTGTTTTTT
CDR3: CASAPTTYTGELFF

V: TRBV12-5
size: few
D: TRBD2
J: TRBJ2-7
DNA: TGTGCTAGTGGTTCCTCTAGCGGGATCATCGACGAGCAGTACTTC
CDR3: CASGSSSGIIDEQYF

V: TRBV4-2
size: NA
D: TRBD2
J: TRBJ2-7
DNA: TGTGCCAGCAGCCAAGACGGAGCGGGGACCTACGAGCAGTACTTC
CDR3: CASSQDGAGTYEQYF

V: TRBV19
size: NA
D: TRBD1
J: TRBJ2-3
DNA: TGTGCCAGTAGTCCGGGACAGGGGCGGGCAGATACGCAGTATTTT
CDR3: CASSPGQGRADTQYF

V: TRBV27
size: NA
D: NA
J: TRBJ2-3
DNA: TGTGCCAGCAGTTTAGGGCGGACTAACACAGATACGCAGTATTTT
CDR3: CASSLGRTNTDTQYF